Following are 30 T cell receptor beta chains from one sample sequenced in a study of low-dose radiotherapy and immunotherapy resistance in tumors. With a constant-region primer and a V-primer adapter, TCRs were subjected to 20 to 25 PCR cycles of amplification. Each CDR3 protein is one row after TCRdb ran MiXCR on the reads. The sample lists under 60,000 distinct CDR3 sequences; over 9.5% were seen once. Time point specified: before trial treatment. The input for sequencing was PBMCs, taken before treatment. The receptors derive from a female donor with ovarian cancer.

In its sample, this clonotype ranks as medium-sized. The chain is built from TRBV10-3 and TRBJ2-5; D is unclear. Germline V gene data show CDR1 as ENHRY and CDR2 as SYGVKD. V shed 1 base and J shed 4 bases, with 4 bases lying between them. The CDR3 is made up of 12 amino acids. The CDR3 loop is CAISELGETQYF. The CDR3 region has the DNA TGTGCCATCAGTGAGTTGGGAGAGACCCAGTACTTC.

This clonotype was counted between two and nine times. This may come from a read error, since a much larger clone is one base off. This chain uses TRBV20-1 with TRBJ2-1, with D uncertain. CDR3 size: 15 residues. The germline V gene encodes CDR1 DFQATT and CDR2 SNEGSKA (reference sequence). Trimming took off 7 bases at V and 5 bases at J, with 21 bases between the two ends. This CDR3 reads CSVPVGKSNNNEQFF. The CDR3 bases are TGCAGTGTGCCGGTAGGGAAGTCCAACAACAATGAGCAGTTCTTC.

Ten or more counts support this clonotype. The rearrangement links TRBV9 to TRBJ2-7; TRBD1 agrees at 8 bases. This CDR3 spans 15 amino acids. Germline trimming cut 0 bases from V and 6 bases from J; bases unmatched to any gene: 8. The germline gives CDR1 SGDLS, CDR2 YYNGEE. CDR3 DNA: TGTGCCAGCAGCGTAGGGCAGGGGGCTCGGATCGAGCAGTACTTC. It translates to CASSVGQGARIEQYF.

This clonotype was detected many times. The chain couples TRBV28 to TRBJ1-5; D not certain. Trimming removed 6 bases from V and 0 bases from J, with 15 bases in between. The germline V gene has CDR1 MDHEN and CDR2 SYDVKM. This CDR3 contains 16 residues. The CDR3: CASSRSTPLSNQPQHF. The CDR3 DNA sequence: TGTGCCAGCAGCCGCTCGACCCCGCTTAGCAATCAGCCCCAGCATTTT.

To note about this clonotype: This sequence is one base from a far larger clone and is likely a read error. The V gene is TRBV28, the J gene TRBJ2-1; 10 bases map to TRBD1. CDR3 length: 14 amino acids. CDR1 is MDHEN, CDR2 SYDVKM, per germline. The J segment lost 12 bases and the V segment lost 6 bases, leaving 11 bases of the junction unmatched. CDR3 region: CASSQGGDRGVQFF. The CDR3 DNA sequence: TGTGCCAGCAGCCAAGGCGGGGACAGGGGAGTGCAGTTCTTC.

This clonotype has ten or more counts. The chain combines TRBV2 with TRBJ1-5, with D possibly matching TRBD1 (5 bases). The CDR3 is made up of 15 amino acids. Germline CDR1 and CDR2: SNHLY and FYNNEI. The V end lost 6 bases, the J end lost 2 bases, and 14 bases lay between the germline ends. The CDR3 here is CASSRRQTGNQPQHF. The CDR3 DNA follows: TGTGCCAGCAGCCGCAGACAGACGGGCAATCAGCCCCAGCATTTT.

This clonotype was observed many times. This sequence joins TRBV15 and TRBJ1-6; D possibly corresponds to TRBD1 (5 bases). CDR1 and CDR2 from the germline V gene are LNHNV and YYDKDF (reference sequence). V lost 1 base and J 12 bases, leaving 7 bases between the germline ends. The CDR3 totals 12 residues. This CDR3 reads CATSRVGGPLHF. CDR3 nucleotides: TGTGCCACCAGCAGAGTGGGGGGACCCCTCCACTTT.

This clonotype was picked up many times. The V call is TRBV20-1, the J call TRBJ1-2, with D uncertain. The germline V gene encodes CDR1 DFQATT and CDR2 SNEGSKA (reference sequence). The V gene lost 0 bases and the J gene lost 5 bases, with 7 bases spanning the gap. The CDR3 spans 12 residues. CDR3 coding DNA: TGCAGTGCTAGAGATCTCAAATATGGCTACACCTTC. It specifies CSARDLKYGYTF.

This clonotype is categorized as medium-sized. This sequence joins TRBV5-4 and TRBJ2-1; 12 bases map to TRBD1. The V gene end was trimmed by 3 bases and the J gene end by 7 bases; junction bases not matched to a gene: 8. The CDR3 has 16 amino acids. Per germline, CDR1 SGHNT and CDR2 YYREEE (reference sequence). The CDR3 here is CASSSGTGGIKNEQFF. The CDR3, as DNA: TGTGCCAGCAGCTCAGGGACAGGGGGCATCAAGAATGAGCAGTTCTTC. The full variable domain, with the rest looked up from reference TRBV5-4 and TRBJ2-1, is ETGVTQSPTHLIKTRGQQVTLRCSSQSGHNTVSWYQQALGQGPQFIFQYYREEENGRGNFPPRFSGLQFPNYSSELNVNALELDDSALYLCASSSGTGGIKNEQFFGPGTRLTVL.

The table lists this clonotype with many counts. The chain combines TRBV5-5 with TRBJ1-1, with D perhaps TRBD1 (5 bases). Trimming removed 8 bases at V and 0 bases at J, with 20 bases between. Germline loops: CDR1 SGHKS, CDR2 YYEKEE (reference sequence). This CDR3 has 16 residues. The DNA of the CDR3 is TGTGCCAGTCCTCCGGGACCCAGCCTTATGAACACTGAAGCTTTCTTT. Amino acid sequence: CASPPGPSLMNTEAFF.

In its sample, this clonotype was seen many times. The V gene is TRBV10-3, the J gene TRBJ2-5; 11 nucleotides align to TRBD2. Losses at the gene ends were 6 bases for V and 6 bases for J; bases not matched to a gene: 12. CDR1 is ENHRY and CDR2 is SYGVKD in the germline V gene. CDR3 length: 16 residues. The CDR3 nucleotides are TGTGCCATCAGCCAACCGACTAGCGGGGACGTTCAGACCCAGTACTTC. Its translation: CAISQPTSGDVQTQYF.

This clonotype was seen repeatedly, ten times or more. The J gene is TRBJ2-1, the V gene TRBV2; D gene ambiguous. V shed 4 bases and J shed 0 bases, with 4 bases lying between them. The CDR3 is made up of 13 amino acids. Germline V gene data show CDR1 as SNHLY and CDR2 as FYNNEI. In DNA, the CDR3 is TGTGCCAGCAGTGGGGTCTCCTACAATGAGCAGTTCTTC. It codes for CASSGVSYNEQFF.

This clonotype is medium-sized. The CDR3 here is CASSPDRMSGYGYTF. The CDR3 nucleotides are TGTGCCAGCAGCCCGGACAGGATGTCGGGCTATGGCTACACCTTC. The chain recombines TRBV5-4 with TRBJ1-2, with TRBD1 identical over 7 bases. J lost 4 bases, V lost 4 bases, and 10 bases had no gene match. The CDR3 sequence is 15 residues long. CDR1 is SGHNT and CDR2 is YYREEE in the germline V gene (reference sequence). The full variable domain, in which reference TRBV5-4 and TRBJ1-2 provide the parts outside the CDR3, is ETGVTQSPTHLIKTRGQQVTLRCSSQSGHNTVSWYQQALGQGPQFIFQYYREEENGRGNFPPRFSGLQFPNYSSELNVNALELDDSALYLCASSPDRMSGYGYTFGSGTRLTVV.

This clonotype was observed at least ten times. The rearrangement links TRBV12-3 or TRBV12-4 to TRBJ2-3, with D possibly TRBD2 on 5 matching bases. Trimming removed 2 bases from V and 3 bases from J, with 6 bases in between. The CDR3 has 13 amino acids. The CDR3 loop is CASSLSGTDTQYF. The CDR3 coding sequence is TGTGCCAGCAGTTTAAGCGGAACAGATACGCAGTATTTT.

This clonotype was observed many times. This chain uses TRBV10-3 with TRBJ2-7; 10 positions agree with TRBD2. Germline CDR1 is ENHRY and CDR2 is SYGVKD. The CDR3 runs 15 residues. The ends lost 6 bases at V and 3 bases at J; junction bases unmatched: 8. The CDR3 sequence: CAISGGLADNYEQYF. Written as DNA, the CDR3 is TGTGCCATCAGCGGAGGACTAGCGGATAACTACGAGCAGTACTTC.

This clonotype showed up many times. In DNA form, the CDR3 reads TGTGCCAGCAGCTTAGCCACCGGCGGGCTTTACAATGAGCAGTTCTTC. Translating it yields CASSLATGGLYNEQFF. V gene TRBV7-2 combines with J gene TRBJ2-1; maybe TRBD2 (5 bases). CDR1 and CDR2 from the germline V gene are SGHTA and FQGNSA. The ends were cut back, 0 bases at V and 4 bases at J, with 13 bases in the middle. There are 16 residues in the CDR3.

Concerning this clonotype: A read error is the likely source, as a far larger clone sits one nucleotide away. V is TRBV5-6 and J is TRBJ2-7, with 8 bases lining up with TRBD2. Per germline, CDR1 SGHDT and CDR2 YYEEEE. CDR3 length equals 12 residues. V lost 6 bases and J lost 7; bases outside the gene matches: 6. The CDR3: CASTPGGSEQYF. The CDR3 region has the DNA TGTGCCAGCACCCCGGGGGGGAGTGAGCAGTACTTC. Combining the CDR3 with reference TRBV5-6 and TRBJ2-7 gives the whole variable domain DAGVTQSPTHLIKTRGQQVTLRCSPKSGHDTVSWYQQALGQGPQFIFQYYEEEERQRGNFPDRFSGHQFPNYSSELNVNALLLGDSALYLCASTPGGSEQYFGPGTRLTVT.

V gene TRBV5-5 combines with J gene TRBJ2-7, with 10 nucleotides matching TRBD1. This CDR3 comprises 14 residues. After removal of 4 bases from V and 6 bases from J, the junction contained 7 bases not matched to a gene. Per germline, CDR1 SGHKS and CDR2 YYEKEE (reference sequence). The CDR3 coding sequence is TGTGCCAGCAGCACGGGACAGGGGTACTTCGAGCAGTACTTC. Its protein product is CASSTGQGYFEQYF.

This clonotype showed up many times. The V gene is TRBV29-1, the J gene TRBJ1-1; 11 bases are shared with TRBD1. Per the germline V gene, CDR1 is SQVTM and CDR2 is ANQGSEA. This CDR3 is built from 15 residues. With 5 bases clipped from V and 2 bases from J, the junction kept 7 bases outside the gene matches. The CDR3: CSVRTGGFPNTEAFF. The DNA of the CDR3 is TGCAGCGTTAGGACAGGGGGCTTTCCTAACACTGAAGCTTTCTTT.

There are many counts of this clonotype. The chain recombines TRBV18 with TRBJ2-7, with TRBD1 matching 8 bases. The CDR3 contains 15 residues. V gave up 3 bases and J gave up 6 bases; unmatched junction bases: 10. CDR1 is KGHSH and CDR2 is LQKENI in the germline V gene. The CDR3 bases are TGTGCCAGCTCACCGAAGGACAGGGCAGTTGGCGAGCAGTACTTC. Its protein product is CASSPKDRAVGEQYF.

Comment on this clonotype: A far more abundant clone sits one base away, making this likely a read error. The chain couples TRBV6-8 to TRBJ2-7; D is possibly TRBD2 (6 bases). This CDR3 contains 13 residues. The germline V gene encodes CDR1 MNHGY and CDR2 SAAAGT. Written as DNA, the CDR3 is TGTGTCAGCAGTGCGCGGGGATCCTACGAGCAGTACTTC. This gives the protein CVSSARGSYEQYF.

This clonotype was recorded at least ten times. The chain joins TRBV7-6 to TRBJ1-4; D not resolved. CDR3 length: 17 amino acids. The V gene lost 1 base and the J gene lost 0 bases, with 12 bases spanning the gap. Per germline, CDR1 SGHVS and CDR2 FNYEAQ. CDR3 protein: CASSLEPTPATNEKLFF. The CDR3 bases are TGTGCCAGCAGCTTAGAGCCAACTCCCGCAACTAATGAAAAACTGTTTTTT.

This clonotype was picked up many times. CDR3 coding DNA: TGCGCCAGCAGCCCCGGGCTTTTGGGGAATGAGCAGTTCTTC. Its protein product is CASSPGLLGNEQFF. This chain links TRBV4-1 with TRBJ2-1; D remains ambiguous. The CDR3 totals 14 residues. The germline V gene encodes CDR1 MGHRA and CDR2 YSYEKL. The V and J ends lost 4 bases and 7 bases respectively, with 14 bases between them.

Judged by abundance, this clonotype is medium-sized. V and J are TRBV29-1 and TRBJ2-7; D gene uncertain. Germline lookup yields CDR1 SQVTM and CDR2 ANQGSEA. The CDR3 has 11 amino acids. Trimming took off 3 bases at V and 3 bases at J, with 6 bases between the two ends. CDR3 bases: TGCAGCGTTGACTATAACTACGAGCAGTACTTC. Residues: CSVDYNYEQYF.

This clonotype occurred many times. J is TRBJ1-3 and V is TRBV5-1; D is unresolved. This CDR3 is built from 14 residues. Trimming took 0 bases from V and 2 from J, leaving 6 bases between them. Germline V gene lookup returns CDR1 SGHRS and CDR2 YFSETQ. The CDR3 is CASSLGSAGNTIYF. The DNA for the CDR3 is TGCGCCAGCAGCTTGGGGTCGGCTGGAAACACCATATATTTT.

This clonotype was counted many times. The chain is built from TRBV5-1 and TRBJ2-7; perhaps TRBD2 as D (6 bases). CDR1 and CDR2 (germline): SGHRS, YFSETQ. Trimming pared 4 bases from V and 7 bases from J, leaving 12 bases between. The CDR3 loop spans 12 amino acids. CDR3 in amino acids: CASSAGPTEQYF. The CDR3 DNA is TGCGCCAGCAGCGCGGGACCGACGGAGCAGTACTTC.

This clonotype was recorded many times. The J gene is TRBJ2-2, the V gene TRBV23-1; D remains ambiguous. TRBV23-1 is classed as an ORF, of uncertain function. The CDR3 loop spans 13 amino acids. The V end was cut by 3 bases, the J end by 5 bases, with 7 bases between. The CDR3 loop reads CASSHEGTGELFF. CDR3 sequence (DNA): TGCGCCAGCAGTCATGAAGGGACCGGGGAGCTGTTTTTT.

This clonotype was found many times. V gene TRBV29-1 combines with J gene TRBJ2-1; D could derive from TRBD1 or TRBD2 (5 bases each). CDR3 size: 13 residues. The germline V gene encodes CDR1 SQVTM and CDR2 ANQGSEA. Trimming stripped 0 bases from V and 12 bases from J, with 15 bases between. The CDR3 bases are TGCAGCGTTGAAGATTCCGGGACCCAGACGCAGTTCTTC. Translation gives CSVEDSGTQTQFF.

This clonotype occurred many times. This chain links TRBV11-2 with TRBJ2-2; D may be TRBD1 (5 bases). Germline V CDR1 and CDR2: SGHAT, FQNNGV. The V end lost 5 bases, the J end lost 6 bases, and 10 bases lay between the germline ends. CDR3 length: 13 residues. The CDR3 DNA sequence: TGTGCCAGCAGCCGCGCAGGGTCCGGGGAGCTGTTTTTT. This encodes CASSRAGSGELFF.

This clonotype is medium-sized by share. This sequence joins TRBV11-2 and TRBJ2-3, with D possibly being TRBD1 or TRBD2 (5 bases each). The length of the CDR3 is 16 residues. Trimming took 5 bases from V and 1 from J, leaving 16 bases between them. Germline V gives CDR1 SGHAT, CDR2 FQNNGV. The CDR3 DNA reads as TGTGCCAGCAGCGTAGGGGCGGGCACCCGCACAGATACGCAGTATTTT. It encodes CASSVGAGTRTDTQYF.